Following are 3 T cell receptor beta chains from one sample sequenced in a study of blood T cell repertoires in COVID-19 (dated by TCRdb to 2020 to 2021). The library was made by the immunoSEQ multiplex PCR assay. Drawn from immuneACCESS, this table holds only the in-frame rearrangements with V and J called that TCRdb kept. Clones are partly lost; checked studies trace under half to an unresolved V gene and leave the rest unexplained. For this sample the table gives 87,000 or so clones, of which 70% to 90% were detected only once. The ten largest clones take up around 7.4% of the sample. The sequencing sample was made of peripheral blood. Source of these receptors: a human donor with acute or convalescent COVID-19. The donor label of this sample is uncertain.

This sequence joins TRBV5-1 and TRBJ2-2; D might be TRBD1 (6 bases). This CDR3 contains 16 residues. Between the trimmed V and J ends, which lost 0 bases and 0 bases, there was a span of 9 bases. Germline V gives CDR1 SGHRS, CDR2 YFSETQ. CDR3 in amino acids: CASSLDSGANTGELFF. The CDR3 region has the DNA TGCGCCAGCAGCTTGGATTCAGGGGCGAACACCGGGGAGCTGTTTTTT.

V and J are TRBV20-1 and TRBJ2-7; D perhaps matches TRBD1 (7 bases). Trimming left V 3 bases short and J 5 bases short, with 14 bases between. Germline V gene lookup returns CDR1 DFQATT and CDR2 SNEGSKA (reference sequence). The CDR3 is 13 residues long. The CDR3 nucleotides are TGCAGTGCTAGTTGGCGGGACAGCGACGAGCAGTACTTC. It encodes CSASWRDSDEQYF.

The chain recombines TRBV6-5 with TRBJ2-1, with 7 bases fitting TRBD1. The V and J ends lost 10 bases and 3 bases, in that order; junction bases with no gene match: 3. Germline CDR1 and CDR2: MNHEY and SVGAGI. CDR3 length: 12 residues. The CDR3 sequence: CATRTGYNEQFF. In DNA form, the CDR3 reads TGTGCCACCCGGACAGGCTACAATGAGCAGTTCTTC.